These 3 T cell receptor beta chains originate from one sample sequenced in a study of T cell responses to AZD1222 COVID-19 vaccine. Assay used: immunoSEQ multiplex PCR; TCRdb lists only in-frame clones, some missing. In the table there are roughly 180,000 clones, 94% of which are singletons. Sequencing was performed on peripheral blood, taken 28 days after the second AZD1222 dose. Receptors were obtained from an adult who received the AZD1222 COVID-19 vaccine.

The rearrangement links TRBV2 to TRBJ1-2; D not resolved. In germline, CDR1 is SNHLY, CDR2 FYNNEI. CDR3 size: 15 residues. The V end lost 2 bases, the J end lost 4 bases, and 14 bases lay between the germline ends. CDR3 protein: CASSERAGTPYGYTF. The CDR3 nucleotides are TGTGCCAGCAGTGAAAGGGCAGGTACCCCCTATGGCTACACCTTC.

The genes are TRBV9 and TRBJ1-1; D gene ambiguous. Per the germline V gene, CDR1 is SGDLS and CDR2 is YYNGEE. This CDR3 contains 13 residues. The V and J ends lost 0 bases and 3 bases respectively, with 6 bases between them. The CDR3 sequence: CASSVVRDTEAFF. The DNA of the CDR3 is TGTGCCAGCAGCGTAGTTCGGGACACTGAAGCTTTCTTT.

This clone was counted once. CDR3 sequence reads: CASSLGQSHEQFF. Here the CDR3 DNA reads TGTGCCAGCAGCCTCGGACAGTCCCATGAGCAGTTCTTC. The chain uses TRBV7-3 and TRBJ2-1; D is possibly TRBD1 (6 bases). Germline CDR1 reads SGHTA; CDR2 reads FQGTGA. The ends were cut back, 5 bases at V and 8 bases at J, with 13 bases in the middle. This CDR3 has 13 residues.